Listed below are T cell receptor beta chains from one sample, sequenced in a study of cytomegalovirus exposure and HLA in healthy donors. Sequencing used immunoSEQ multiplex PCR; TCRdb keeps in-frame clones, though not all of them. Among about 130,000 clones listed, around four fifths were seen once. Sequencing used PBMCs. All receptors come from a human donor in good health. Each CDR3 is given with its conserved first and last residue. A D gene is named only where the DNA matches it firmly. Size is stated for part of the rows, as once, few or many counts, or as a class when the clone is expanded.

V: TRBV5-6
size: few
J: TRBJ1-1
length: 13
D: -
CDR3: CASSLVQGAEAFF
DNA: TGTGCCAGCAGCTTGGTGCAGGGCGCTGAAGCTTTCTTT

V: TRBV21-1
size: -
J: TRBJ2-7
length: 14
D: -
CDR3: CASSGGDRALEQYF
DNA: TGTGCCAGCAGCGGGGGGGACCGGGCCCTTGAGCAGTACTTC

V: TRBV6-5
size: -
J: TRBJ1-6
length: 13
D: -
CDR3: CASNGDYNSPLHF
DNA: TGTGCCAGCAACGGTGACTATAATTCACCCCTCCACTTT

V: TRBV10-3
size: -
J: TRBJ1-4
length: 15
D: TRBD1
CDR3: CAISAGDSPREKLFF
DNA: TGTGCCATCAGTGCGGGGGACAGCCCGAGGGAAAAACTGTTTTTT

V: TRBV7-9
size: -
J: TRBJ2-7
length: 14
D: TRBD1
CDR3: CASSPRQGFYEQYF
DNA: TGTGCCAGCAGCCCCCGACAGGGATTCTACGAGCAGTACTTC

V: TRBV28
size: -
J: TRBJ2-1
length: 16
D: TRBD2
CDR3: CASSRNPSGGWFEQFF
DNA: TGTGCCAGCAGCCGGAACCCTAGCGGGGGTTGGTTTGAGCAGTTCTTC

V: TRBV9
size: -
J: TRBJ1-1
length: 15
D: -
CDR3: CASSPMDRVYTEAFF
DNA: TGTGCCAGCAGCCCGATGGACAGAGTATACACTGAAGCTTTCTTT

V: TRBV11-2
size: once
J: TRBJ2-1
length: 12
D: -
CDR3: CASSFINNEQFF
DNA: TGTGCCAGCAGCTTTATAAACAATGAGCAGTTCTTC

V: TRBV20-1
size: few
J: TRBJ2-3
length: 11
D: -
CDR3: CSARLDLEQYF
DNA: TGCAGTGCTCGACTAGATTTAGAACAGTATTTT

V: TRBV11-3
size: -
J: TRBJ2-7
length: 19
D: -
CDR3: CASSLAGWYRSFLRAVQGF
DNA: TGTGCCAGCAGCTTAGCTGGATGGTACAGGTCATTCTTACGAGCAGTACAAGGCTTC

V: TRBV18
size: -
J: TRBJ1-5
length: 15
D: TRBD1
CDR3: CASSRDRLSNQPQHF
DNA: TGTGCCAGCTCCAGGGACAGGTTGAGCAATCAGCCCCAGCATTTT

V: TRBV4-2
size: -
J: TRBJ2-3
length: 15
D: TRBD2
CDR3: CASSQSGSRTDTQYF
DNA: TGTGCCAGCAGCCAAAGCGGGAGTCGCACAGATACGCAGTATTTT

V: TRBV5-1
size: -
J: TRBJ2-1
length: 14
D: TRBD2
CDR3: CASSSGLAGNEQFF
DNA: TGCGCCAGCAGCTCGGGACTAGCGGGCAATGAGCAGTTCTTC

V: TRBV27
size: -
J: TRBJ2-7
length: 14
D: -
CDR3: CASSWGGLAYEQYF
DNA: TGTGCCAGCTCTTGGGGGGGGCTAGCGTACGAGCAGTACTTC

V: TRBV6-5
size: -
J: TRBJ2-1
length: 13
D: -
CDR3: CASSYPTGNEQFF
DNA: TGTGCCAGCAGTTACCCTACAGGGAATGAGCAGTTCTTC

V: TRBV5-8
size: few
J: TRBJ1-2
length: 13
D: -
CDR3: CASSGRRQYGYTF
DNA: TGTGCCAGCTCCGGCCGCCGACAGTATGGCTACACCTTC

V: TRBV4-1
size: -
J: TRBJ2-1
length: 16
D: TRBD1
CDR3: CASSPVGTGGSPEQFF
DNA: TGCGCCAGCAGCCCAGTTGGGACAGGGGGTTCTCCTGAGCAGTTCTTC

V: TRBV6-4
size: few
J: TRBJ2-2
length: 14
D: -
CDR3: CASSETGNTGELFF
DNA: TGTGCCAGCAGTGAGACAGGGAACACCGGGGAGCTGTTTTTT

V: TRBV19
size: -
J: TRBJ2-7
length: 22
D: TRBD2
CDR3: CASSTPPRNPTGSLADNYEQYF
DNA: TGTGCCAGTAGTACCCCACCCCGAAACCCCACCGGATCGCTAGCGGACAACTACGAGCAGTACTTC

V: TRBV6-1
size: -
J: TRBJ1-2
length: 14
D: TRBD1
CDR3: CASIRTGESRGYTF
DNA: TGTGCCAGCATCAGGACAGGGGAAAGTCGTGGCTACACCTTC

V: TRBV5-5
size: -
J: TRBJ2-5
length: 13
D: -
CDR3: CASSLESGETQYF
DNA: TGTGCCAGCAGCTTGGAGTCGGGGGAGACCCAGTACTTC

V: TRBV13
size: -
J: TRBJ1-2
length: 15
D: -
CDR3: CASSQSPGSTYGYTF
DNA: TGCGCCAGCAGCCAATCCCCTGGGAGTACCTATGGCTACACCTTC

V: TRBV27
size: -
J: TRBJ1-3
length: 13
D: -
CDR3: CASSFNAGNTIYF
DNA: TGTGCCAGCAGTTTTAATGCTGGAAACACCATATATTTT

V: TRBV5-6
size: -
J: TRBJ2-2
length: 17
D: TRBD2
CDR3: CASSLERGSANTGELFF
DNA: TGTGCCAGCAGCTTGGAGCGGGGTAGCGCGAACACCGGGGAGCTGTTTTTT

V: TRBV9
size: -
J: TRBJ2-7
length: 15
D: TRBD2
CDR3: CASSPRGGISYEQYF
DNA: TGTGCCAGCAGCCCACGGGGGGGGATATCCTACGAGCAGTACTTC

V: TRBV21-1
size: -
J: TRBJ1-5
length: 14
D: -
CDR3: CASSAENSNQPQHF
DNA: TGTGCCAGCAGCGCCGAGAATAGCAATCAGCCCCAGCATTTT

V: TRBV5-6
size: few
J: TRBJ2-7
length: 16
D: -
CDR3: CASSLAGRENPYEQYF
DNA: TGTGCCAGCAGCTTGGCGGGCAGGGAAAACCCCTACGAGCAGTACTTC

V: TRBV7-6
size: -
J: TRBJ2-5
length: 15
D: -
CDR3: CATSGASSLQETQYF
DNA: TGTGCCACCTCAGGGGCTAGTTCCCTCCAAGAGACCCAGTACTTC

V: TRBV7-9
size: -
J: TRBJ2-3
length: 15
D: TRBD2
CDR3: CASSLGGGSGATQYF
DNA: TGTGCCAGCAGCTTAGGGGGGGGGTCGGGAGCAACGCAGTATTTT

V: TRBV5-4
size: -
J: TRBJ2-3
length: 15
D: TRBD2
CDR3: CASSKGLAGRDTQYF
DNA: TGTGCCAGCAGCAAAGGACTAGCGGGGCGAGATACGCAGTATTTT

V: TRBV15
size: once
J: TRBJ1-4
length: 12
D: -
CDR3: CATGAAYEKLFF
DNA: TGTGCCACCGGAGCAGCTTATGAAAAACTGTTTTTT

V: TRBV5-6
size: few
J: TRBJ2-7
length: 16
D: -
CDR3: CASSLGHRLRTNEQYF
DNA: TGTGCCAGCAGCTTGGGACACAGGCTCCGAACAAACGAGCAGTACTTC

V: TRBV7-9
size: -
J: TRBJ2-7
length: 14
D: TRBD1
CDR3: CASTPGTGERVQYF
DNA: TGTGCCAGCACCCCCGGGACAGGGGAACGTGTGCAGTACTTC

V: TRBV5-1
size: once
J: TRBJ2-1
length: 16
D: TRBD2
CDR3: CASSLFSGGIYNEQFF
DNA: TGCGCCAGCAGCTTGTTTAGCGGGGGGATCTACAATGAGCAGTTCTTC

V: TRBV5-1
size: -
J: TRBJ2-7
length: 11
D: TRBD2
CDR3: CASSTSGVQYF
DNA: TGCGCCAGCAGCACTAGCGGGGTACAGTACTTC

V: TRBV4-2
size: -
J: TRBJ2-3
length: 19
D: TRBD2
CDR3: CASSQDGASGGDDTDTQYF
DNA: TGTGCCAGCAGCCAAGATGGGGCTAGCGGGGGGGATGACACAGATACGCAGTATTTT

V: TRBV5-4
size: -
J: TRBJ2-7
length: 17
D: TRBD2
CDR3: CASSYGLAGHQPYEQYF
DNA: TGTGCCAGCAGCTACGGACTAGCGGGCCATCAACCCTACGAGCAGTACTTC

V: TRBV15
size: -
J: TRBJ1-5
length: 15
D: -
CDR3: CATSRVGDDNQPQHF
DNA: TGTGCCACCAGCAGAGTAGGGGATGACAATCAGCCCCAGCATTTT

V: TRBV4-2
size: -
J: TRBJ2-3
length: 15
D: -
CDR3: CASSRDEPITDAQYF
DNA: TGTGCCAGCAGCCGAGACGAACCTATCACAGATGCGCAGTATTTT

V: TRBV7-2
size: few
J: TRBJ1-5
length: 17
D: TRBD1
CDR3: CASSVISGTGINQPQHF
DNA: TGTGCCAGCAGCGTAATATCCGGGACAGGGATCAATCAGCCCCAGCATTTT

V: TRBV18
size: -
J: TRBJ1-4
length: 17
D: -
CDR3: CASSPTGSSRAREKLFF
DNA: TGTGCCAGCTCACCAACAGGGTCCTCCAGGGCCAGAGAAAAACTGTTTTTT

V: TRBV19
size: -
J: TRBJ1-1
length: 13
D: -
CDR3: CASRKVENTEAFF
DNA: TGTGCCAGCCGAAAAGTAGAGAACACTGAAGCTTTCTTT

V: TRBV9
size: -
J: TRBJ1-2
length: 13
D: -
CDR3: CASSAQGAYGYTF
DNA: TGTGCCAGCAGCGCTCAGGGCGCCTATGGCTACACCTTC

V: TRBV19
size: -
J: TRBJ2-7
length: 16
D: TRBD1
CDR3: CASSITGQGVYREQYF
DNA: TGTGCCAGTAGTATAACTGGGCAGGGGGTTTATCGCGAGCAGTACTTC

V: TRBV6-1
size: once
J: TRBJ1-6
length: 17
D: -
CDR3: CASSETRSLATNSPLHF
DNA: TGTGCCAGCAGTGAAACCCGATCGTTAGCTACTAATTCACCCCTCCACTTT

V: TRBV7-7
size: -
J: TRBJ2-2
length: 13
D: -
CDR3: CASSFGSTGELFF
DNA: TGTGCTAGCAGCTTTGGCAGCACCGGGGAGCTGTTTTTT

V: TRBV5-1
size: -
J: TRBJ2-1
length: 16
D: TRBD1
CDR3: CASRGTGGWSYHEQFF
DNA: TGCGCCAGCAGGGGGACAGGGGGGTGGTCGTACCATGAGCAGTTCTTC

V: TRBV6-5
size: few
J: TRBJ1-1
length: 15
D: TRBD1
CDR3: CASSGNRGAGTEAFF
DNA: TGTGCCAGCAGTGGGAACAGGGGGGCAGGAACTGAAGCTTTCTTT

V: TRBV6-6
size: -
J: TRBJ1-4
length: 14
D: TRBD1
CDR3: CASRPGQGNEKLFF
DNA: TGTGCCAGCAGGCCGGGACAGGGGAATGAAAAACTGTTTTTT

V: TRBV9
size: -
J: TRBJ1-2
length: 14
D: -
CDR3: CASSVNSANYGYTF
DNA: TGTGCCAGCAGCGTAAATTCAGCTAACTATGGCTACACCTTC

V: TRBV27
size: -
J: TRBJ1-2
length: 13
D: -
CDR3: CASSPTANYGYTF
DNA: TGTGCCAGCAGTCCGACAGCGAACTATGGCTACACCTTC

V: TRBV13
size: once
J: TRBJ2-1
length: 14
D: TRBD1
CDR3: CASSLGFRGHEQFF
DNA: TGTGCCAGCAGCTTAGGATTCAGGGGGCATGAGCAGTTCTTC

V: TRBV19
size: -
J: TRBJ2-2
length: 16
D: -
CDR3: CASSFPQGLNTGELFF
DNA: TGTGCCAGTAGTTTCCCTCAGGGCCTGAACACCGGGGAGCTGTTTTTT

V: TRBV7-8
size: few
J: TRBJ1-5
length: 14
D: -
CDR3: CASSHGQSNQPQHF
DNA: TGTGCCAGCAGCCACGGACAGTCCAATCAGCCCCAGCATTTT